What follows are 24 T cell receptor beta chains derived from one specimen sequenced in a study of cytomegalovirus exposure and HLA in healthy donors. Researchers ran the PCR with 60 Vbeta and 13 Jbeta primers. Some clones are missing from TCRdb's copy, which holds only in-frame ones; the method was immunoSEQ multiplex PCR. This sample's table has some 84,000 clones. Sequenced input: PBMCs. The receptors originated from a man aged 50 to 59 in good health and CMV-seronegative.

The chain recombines TRBV5-1 with TRBJ1-4, with D possibly being TRBD1 (5 bases). The CDR3 is 15 amino acids. V dropped 0 bases and J dropped 8 bases, with 14 bases sitting between them. Looked up from germline, CDR1 is SGHRS and CDR2 is YFSETQ. The CDR3 region has the DNA TGCGCCAGCAGCTTGGAGCAGGGAGGCATCGAAAAACTGTTTTTT. It is translated as CASSLEQGGIEKLFF. Full variable domain (outside the CDR3, taken from reference TRBV5-1 and TRBJ1-4): KAGVTQTPRYLIKTRGQQVTLSCSPISGHRSVSWYQQTPGQGLQFLFEYFSETQRNKGNFPGRFSGRQFSNSRSEMNVSTLELGDSALYLCASSLEQGGIEKLFFGSGTQLSVL.

This chain uses TRBV6-5 with TRBJ1-1; 9 bases map to TRBD1. Germline loops: CDR1 MNHEY, CDR2 SVGAGI. V shed 5 bases and J 5 bases; nucleotides not matched to a gene: 6. The CDR3 length is 14 residues. CDR3 bases: TGTGCCAGCAGTAAACAGGGGGCTTGGACTGAAGCTTTCTTT. Protein product: CASSKQGAWTEAFF.

The chain combines TRBV7-2 with TRBJ2-7; TRBD2 is a possible D gene (6 bases). Trimming took off 5 bases at V and 2 bases at J, with 16 bases between the two ends. Germline V gene data show CDR1 as SGHTA and CDR2 as FQGNSA. The CDR3 runs to 15 residues. The chain's CDR3 is CASSPMGLPPYEQYF. DNA of the CDR3: TGTGCCAGCAGCCCCATGGGACTTCCTCCCTACGAGCAGTACTTC.

The chain has TRBV19 and TRBJ2-5; 11 nucleotides align to TRBD1. The DNA matches TRBJ2-7 better at its end, which makes the J call doubtful. Germline V gene lookup returns CDR1 LNHDA and CDR2 SQIVND (reference sequence). CDR3 size: 14 residues. CDR3 coding DNA: TGTGCCAGTAGTTTGGGACAGGGGGCCTACGAGCAGTACTTC. Translating it yields CASSLGQGAYEQYF.

V gene TRBV28 combines with J gene TRBJ1-2, with TRBD1 identical over 7 bases. J was trimmed by 6 bases and V by 1 base; bases with no gene match: 5. From germline, CDR1 is MDHEN and CDR2 SYDVKM. This CDR3 has 14 amino acids. CDR3: CASSLSGTAHGYTF. CDR3 coding DNA: TGTGCCAGCAGTTTATCCGGGACAGCCCATGGCTACACCTTC.

The chain carries TRBV27 and TRBJ1-4; D unclear. The CDR3 covers 14 residues. Deletions cut 1 base from V and 7 bases from J, with 10 bases between. The germline V gene encodes CDR1 MNHEY and CDR2 SMNVEV (reference sequence). In DNA form, the CDR3 reads TGTGCCAGCAGTTTATATGGTTATAGTGAAAAACTGTTTTTT. It yields the protein CASSLYGYSEKLFF.

The chain links TRBV28 to TRBJ1-2; no firm D call. V gave up 3 bases and J gave up 3 bases, with 8 bases separating them. CDR3 length: 13 residues. Germline V gene data show CDR1 as MDHEN and CDR2 as SYDVKM. This CDR3 is CASSLSEDYGYTF. The CDR3 region has the DNA TGTGCCAGCAGTTTGTCGGAGGACTATGGCTACACCTTC.

The chain joins TRBV2 to TRBJ1-2; tentatively, D is TRBD1 (6 bases). The V end lost 5 bases, the J end lost 8 bases, and 12 bases lay between the germline ends. This CDR3 has 12 residues. Germline values: CDR1 SNHLY, CDR2 FYNNEI. The CDR3, as DNA: TGTGCCAGCAGTAGGCGACAGGAAGGCTACACCTTC. Translation gives CASSRRQEGYTF.

The chain is built from TRBV13 and TRBJ2-3, with 11 nucleotides matching TRBD2. Trimming removed 5 bases from V and 5 bases from J; junction bases left unmatched: 6. The CDR3 has 15 amino acids. Looked up from germline, CDR1 is PRHDT and CDR2 is FYEKMQ (reference sequence). The CDR3 loop is CASSDTSGGGDTQYF. CDR3 coding DNA: TGTGCCAGCAGCGACACTAGCGGGGGAGGAGATACGCAGTATTTT.

The chain carries TRBV7-6 and TRBJ1-5, with D hard to call. This CDR3 has 13 amino acids. The germline V gene encodes CDR1 SGHVS and CDR2 FNYEAQ. V lost 5 bases and J 4 bases, leaving 9 bases between the germline ends. The CDR3 DNA is TGTGCCAGCAGCCCTTCGGAGAATCAGCCCCAGCATTTT. Residues: CASSPSENQPQHF.

This chain joins TRBV28 and TRBJ1-3; D ambiguous. Trimming took 7 bases from V and 1 from J, leaving 5 bases between them. This CDR3 region has 12 residues. The germline CDR1 and CDR2 sequences are MDHEN and SYDVKM. The CDR3 DNA follows: TGTGCCAGCACCAGTTCTGGAAACACCATATATTTT. Translated: CASTSSGNTIYF.

This sequence joins TRBV5-4 and TRBJ2-3; 9 positions match TRBD1. CDR3 length: 16 amino acids. V shed 4 bases, J shed 2 bases, and the junction held 8 bases outside the gene matches. Germline CDR1 reads SGHNT; CDR2 reads YYREEE (reference sequence). The CDR3 coding sequence is TGTGCCAGCAGCCCACAGGGGGCCGTAGCCACAGATACGCAGTATTTT. This translates into CASSPQGAVATDTQYF. The variable domain in full, completed from reference TRBV5-4 and TRBJ2-3, reads ETGVTQSPTHLIKTRGQQVTLRCSSQSGHNTVSWYQQALGQGPQFIFQYYREEENGRGNFPPRFSGLQFPNYSSELNVNALELDDSALYLCASSPQGAVATDTQYFGPGTRLTVL.

The CDR3 sequence: CASSLAVAAGELFF. The CDR3 DNA reads TGCGCCAGCAGCTTGGCGGTAGCGGCCGGGGAGCTGTTTTTT. This chain connects TRBV5-1 to TRBJ2-2, with D possibly being TRBD2 (6 bases). CDR3 length: 14 residues. Trimming left V 0 bases short and J 6 bases short, with 9 bases between. CDR1 SGHRS and CDR2 YFSETQ come from the germline V gene. Full variable domain (missing parts from reference TRBV5-1 and TRBJ2-2): KAGVTQTPRYLIKTRGQQVTLSCSPISGHRSVSWYQQTPGQGLQFLFEYFSETQRNKGNFPGRFSGRQFSNSRSEMNVSTLELGDSALYLCASSLAVAAGELFFGEGSRLTVL.

The gene calls are TRBV19 and TRBJ1-2, with D perhaps TRBD1 (5 bases). This CDR3 contains 16 residues. Germline V lookup: CDR1 LNHDA, CDR2 SQIVND (reference sequence). V lost 7 bases to trimming and J lost 4 bases, with 22 bases between them. The CDR3 sequence: CASNPIPGGMVYGYTF. For the CDR3, the DNA is TGTGCCAGTAACCCCATTCCGGGGGGGATGGTCTATGGCTACACCTTC.

A word on this clone: At one end the junction does not follow the germline gene, possibly because of a read error. The same CDR3 can be traced to other DNA sequences in this sample. The rearrangement joins TRBV4-2 to TRBJ1-1, with TRBD1 matching over 7 bases. Germline V gene sequence: CDR1 LGHNA, CDR2 YNFKEQ. This CDR3 has 14 residues. The CDR3 protein is CASSLRGVRTEAFF. DNA of the CDR3: TGTGCCAGCAGCCTCAGGGGGGTGCGGACTGAGGCTTTCTTT.

The gene calls are TRBV6-1 and TRBJ2-7, with D maybe TRBD2 (5 bases). V was trimmed by 4 bases and J by 4 bases, leaving 14 bases between them. In germline, CDR1 is MNHNS, CDR2 SASEGT. The CDR3 has 14 amino acids. CDR3 sequence: CASSGSWTAYEQYF. In nucleotides, the CDR3 is TGTGCCAGCAGTGGATCCTGGACTGCTTACGAGCAGTACTTC.

V usage is TRBV18 and J usage is TRBJ2-1; possibly TRBD2 for D (5 bases). The CDR3 covers 13 residues. Trimming took 3 bases from V and 6 from J, leaving 9 bases between them. In germline, CDR1 is KGHSH, CDR2 LQKENI. The CDR3 nucleotides read TGTGCCAGCTCACCCCCCAGCGGCAATGAGCAGTTCTTC. This codes for CASSPPSGNEQFF.

J is TRBJ2-1 and V is TRBV5-4; tentatively, D is TRBD1 (6 bases). Germline CDR1 is SGHNT and CDR2 is YYREEE (reference sequence). V was pared by 4 bases and J by 6 bases, with 17 bases between. CDR3 length equals 15 residues. CDR3 residues: CASSELAGVFNEQFF. The CDR3 region has the DNA TGTGCCAGCAGCGAATTGGCAGGGGTCTTCAATGAGCAGTTCTTC.

CDR3 loop: CASSLGQLREKLFF. The CDR3 DNA follows: TGCGCCAGCAGCTTGGGACAGTTACGGGAAAAACTGTTTTTT. The chain joins TRBV5-1 to TRBJ1-4, with D possibly TRBD1 on 5 matching bases. This CDR3 contains 14 residues. The V and J ends lost 0 bases and 8 bases respectively, with 11 bases between them. Germline-derived CDR1 and CDR2 are SGHRS and YFSETQ.

With regard to this clone: An end of the junction differs from the germline gene, which may be a read error. V and J are TRBV7-9 and TRBJ2-3, with D possibly matching TRBD2 (7 bases). The CDR3 totals 13 residues. Germline CDR1 reads SEHNR; CDR2 reads FQNEAQ (reference sequence). The CDR3 nucleotides are TGTGCCAGCAGCTTAGAAGGGGGGGGACATAATCATTTT. Its protein is CASSLEGGGHNHF.

The rearrangement links TRBV7-9 to TRBJ1-1; D is possibly TRBD1 (5 bases). The CDR3 totals 13 residues. Germline-derived CDR1 and CDR2 are SEHNR and FQNEAQ (reference sequence). The V end was cut by 5 bases, the J end by 4 bases, with 11 bases between. CDR3 nucleotides: TGTGCCAGCAGCAAGCGGGGGGGCACTGAAGCTTTCTTT. Translated, it gives CASSKRGGTEAFF. The whole variable domain, remainder taken from reference TRBV7-9 and TRBJ1-1, is DTGVSQNPRHKITKRGQNVTFRCDPISEHNRLYWYRQTLGQGPEFLTYFQNEAQLEKSRLLSDRFSAERPKGSFSTLEIQRTEQGDSAMYLCASSKRGGTEAFFGQGTRLTVV.

The V gene is TRBV15, the J gene TRBJ1-5; the match to TRBD1 covers 10 bases. The germline CDR1 and CDR2 sequences are LNHNV and YYDKDF (reference sequence). There are 16 residues in the CDR3. V lost 0 bases, J lost 8 bases, and 7 bases stayed unmatched. The CDR3 reads CATSRDLTGGSKPQHF. DNA of the CDR3: TGTGCCACCAGCAGAGATCTGACAGGGGGCAGCAAGCCCCAGCATTTT.

The genes are TRBV2 and TRBJ1-5; D is perhaps TRBD1 (6 bases). The length of the CDR3 is 16 residues. Germline loops: CDR1 SNHLY, CDR2 FYNNEI. Between the trimmed V and J ends, which lost 6 bases and 1 base, there was a span of 16 bases. The CDR3 reads CASSLQGQPSNQPQHF. As DNA, the CDR3 is TGTGCCAGCAGCCTACAAGGACAGCCCAGCAATCAGCCCCAGCATTTT.

This chain links TRBV15 with TRBJ1-5, with D perhaps TRBD1 (6 bases). Trimming pared 0 bases from V and 0 bases from J, leaving 18 bases between. Looked up from germline, CDR1 is LNHNV and CDR2 is YYDKDF (reference sequence). CDR3 length: 19 amino acids. For the CDR3, the DNA is TGTGCCACCAGCAGAGATAGCGCCAGGGGCCAATATAGCAATCAGCCCCAGCATTTT. Translation: CATSRDSARGQYSNQPQHF.